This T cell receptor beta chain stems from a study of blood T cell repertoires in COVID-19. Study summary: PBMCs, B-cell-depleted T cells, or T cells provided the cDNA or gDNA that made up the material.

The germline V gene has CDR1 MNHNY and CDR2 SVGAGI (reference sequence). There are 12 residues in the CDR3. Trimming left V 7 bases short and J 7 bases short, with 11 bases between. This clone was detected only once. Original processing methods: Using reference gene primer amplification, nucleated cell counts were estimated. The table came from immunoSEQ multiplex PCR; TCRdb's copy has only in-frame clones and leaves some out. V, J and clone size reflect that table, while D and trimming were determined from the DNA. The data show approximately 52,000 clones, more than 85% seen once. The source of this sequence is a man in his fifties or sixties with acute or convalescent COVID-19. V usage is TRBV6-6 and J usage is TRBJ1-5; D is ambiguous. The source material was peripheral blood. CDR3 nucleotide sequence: TGTGCCAGCACCCTAGGTGAGCAGCCCCAGCATTTT. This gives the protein CASTLGEQPQHF.